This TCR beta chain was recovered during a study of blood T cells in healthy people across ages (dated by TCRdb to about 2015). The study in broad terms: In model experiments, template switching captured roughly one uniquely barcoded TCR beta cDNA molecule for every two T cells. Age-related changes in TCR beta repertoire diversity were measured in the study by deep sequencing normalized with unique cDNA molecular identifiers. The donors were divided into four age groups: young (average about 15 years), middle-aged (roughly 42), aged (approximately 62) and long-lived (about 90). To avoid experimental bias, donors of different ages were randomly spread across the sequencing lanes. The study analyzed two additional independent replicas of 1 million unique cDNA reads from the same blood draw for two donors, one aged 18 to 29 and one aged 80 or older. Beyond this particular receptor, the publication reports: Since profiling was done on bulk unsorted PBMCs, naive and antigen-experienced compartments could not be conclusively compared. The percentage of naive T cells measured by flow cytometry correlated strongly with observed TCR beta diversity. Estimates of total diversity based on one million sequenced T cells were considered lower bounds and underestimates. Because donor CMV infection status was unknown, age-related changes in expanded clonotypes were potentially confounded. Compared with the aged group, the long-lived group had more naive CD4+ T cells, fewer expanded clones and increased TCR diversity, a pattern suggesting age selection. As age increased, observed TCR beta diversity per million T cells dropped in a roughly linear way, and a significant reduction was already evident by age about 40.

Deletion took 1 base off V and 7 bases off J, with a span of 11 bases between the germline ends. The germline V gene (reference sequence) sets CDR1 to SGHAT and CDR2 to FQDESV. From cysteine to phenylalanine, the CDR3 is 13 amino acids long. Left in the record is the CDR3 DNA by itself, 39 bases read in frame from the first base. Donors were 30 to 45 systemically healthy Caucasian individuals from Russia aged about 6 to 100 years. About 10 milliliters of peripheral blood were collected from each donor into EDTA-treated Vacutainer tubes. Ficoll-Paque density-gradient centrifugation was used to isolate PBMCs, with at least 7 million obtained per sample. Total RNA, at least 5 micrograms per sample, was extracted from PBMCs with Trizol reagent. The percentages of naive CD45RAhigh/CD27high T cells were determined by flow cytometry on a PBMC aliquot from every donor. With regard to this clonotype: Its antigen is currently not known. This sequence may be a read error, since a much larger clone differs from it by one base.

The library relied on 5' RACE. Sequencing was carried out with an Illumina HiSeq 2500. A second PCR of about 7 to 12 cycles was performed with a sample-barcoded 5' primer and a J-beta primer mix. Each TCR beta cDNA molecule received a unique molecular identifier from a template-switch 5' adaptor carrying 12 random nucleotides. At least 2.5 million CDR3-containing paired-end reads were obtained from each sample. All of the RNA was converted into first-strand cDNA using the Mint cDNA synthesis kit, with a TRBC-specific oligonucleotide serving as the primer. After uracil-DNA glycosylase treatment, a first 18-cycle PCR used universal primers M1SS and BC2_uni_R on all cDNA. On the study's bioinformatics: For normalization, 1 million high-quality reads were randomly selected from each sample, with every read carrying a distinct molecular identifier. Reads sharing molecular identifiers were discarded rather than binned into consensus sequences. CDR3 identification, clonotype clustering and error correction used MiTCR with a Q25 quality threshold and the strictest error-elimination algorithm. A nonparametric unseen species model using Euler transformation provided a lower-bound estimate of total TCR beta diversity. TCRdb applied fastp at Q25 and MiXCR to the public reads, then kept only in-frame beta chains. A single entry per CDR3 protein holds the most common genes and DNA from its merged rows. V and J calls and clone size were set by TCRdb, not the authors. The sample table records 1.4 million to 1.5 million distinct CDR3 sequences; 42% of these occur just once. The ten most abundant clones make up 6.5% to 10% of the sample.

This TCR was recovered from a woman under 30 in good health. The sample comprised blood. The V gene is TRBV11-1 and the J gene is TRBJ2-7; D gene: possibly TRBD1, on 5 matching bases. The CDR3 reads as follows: CASSLGRVNEQYF. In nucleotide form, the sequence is TGTGCCAGCAGCTTAGGCAGGGTCAATGAGCAGTACTTC.